This TCR beta chain was retrieved from a study of cytomegalovirus exposure and HLA in healthy donors. Whole-study results and caveats: Later analysis reportedly placed an Asian-associated ancestry cluster below the roughly 600-donor mean in N-insertions. In a later analysis, at a false discovery rate of 0.05, fewer than 20,000 TCR beta sequences matched HLA alleles. Later analysis identified several of the most significant clusters that appeared linked to common viral pathogens.

The germline V gene encodes CDR1 ENHRY and CDR2 SYGVKD. Germline trimming cut 10 bases from V and 0 bases from J; bases unmatched to any gene: 12. This CDR3 is 16 amino acids long. 13 Jbeta primers and 60 Vbeta primers were used for the PCR. As handled by the study authors: Among the unique TCR beta chains that a later analysis counted, about 84 million in all, some 10 million were shared. The protocol was immunoSEQ multiplex PCR, while the TCRdb copy is restricted to in-frame clones and leaves out a portion. That table furnishes V, J and clone size, whereas the DNA furnished D and trimming. The profile shows approximately 250,000 clones, approximately 81% of them singletons. As regards this clone: Antigen unknown.

The rearrangement uses TRBV10-3 and TRBJ1-5; 7 bases align to TRBD1. Sample: PBMCs. The sequence derives from a girl aged 2 to 10 in good health and CMV-seronegative. The CDR3 loop reads CATHGGTAYSNQPQHF. As DNA, the CDR3 is TGTGCCACCCACGGTGGGACAGCTTATAGCAATCAGCCCCAGCATTTT.